A selection of T cell receptor beta chains follows, all from one sample in a study of blood T cell repertoires in COVID-19. TCRdb's copy holds only in-frame clones and misses some; the assay was immunoSEQ multiplex PCR. The sample lists about 6,600 clones, approximately 92% occurring once. The specimen sequenced was peripheral blood. These receptors came from a man older than 75 with active COVID-19. The CDR3 runs from the conserved cysteine through the conserved F or W. A D gene is named only where the DNA matches it firmly. Clone size, where shown, is once, few, many, or a class for clones that have expanded.

J gene | D gene | clone size | V gene | CDR3 protein | CDR3 DNA
TRBJ1-1 | NA | NA | TRBV7-2 | CASSLDRMNTEAFF | TGTGCCAGCAGCTTAGACAGAATGAACACTGAAGCTTTCTTT
TRBJ2-7 | NA | NA | TRBV10-3 | CATQYSDIYYEQYF | TGTGCCACCCAATACTCGGACATCTACTACGAGCAGTACTTC
TRBJ2-1 | NA | NA | TRBV11-2 | CASSLAPLYEQFF | TGTGCCAGCAGCTTAGCTCCTCTATATGAGCAGTTCTTC
TRBJ1-6 | TRBD1 | NA | TRBV27 | CASSTTGGSPLHF | TGTGCCAGCAGTACTACAGGGGGTTCACCCCTCCACTTT
TRBJ2-7 | NA | NA | TRBV15 | CATSRDVGSSNPYEQYF | TGTGCCACCAGCAGAGATGTCGGTTCTAGTAACCCCTACGAGCAGTACTTC
TRBJ1-4 | TRBD1 | NA | TRBV27 | CASGEWTGGVEKLFF | TGTGCCAGCGGCGAGTGGACAGGGGGTGTTGAAAAACTGTTTTTT
TRBJ2-4 | TRBD1 | NA | TRBV6-5 | CASRTGGRNIQYF | TGTGCCAGCAGGACAGGGGGCAGAAACATTCAGTACTTC
TRBJ2-6 | NA | NA | TRBV19 | CASSSNSVSGANVLTF | TGTGCCAGTAGTAGCAACTCGGTCTCTGGGGCCAACGTCCTGACTTTC
TRBJ2-1 | TRBD2 | NA | TRBV7-2 | CASSFGGLAGGYNEQFF | TGTGCCAGCAGCTTCGGGGGACTAGCGGGAGGGTACAATGAGCAGTTCTTC
TRBJ2-1 | NA | NA | TRBV6-2/TRBV6-3 | CASSSDNEQFF | TGTGCCAGCAGTTCCGACAATGAGCAGTTCTTC
TRBJ2-7 | TRBD2 | few | TRBV7-2 | CASSLKAGENYEQYF | TGTGCCAGCAGCTTGAAAGCGGGAGAAAACTACGAGCAGTACTTC
TRBJ1-5 | NA | NA | TRBV12-3/TRBV12-4 | CASSLVNQPQHF | TGTGCCAGCAGCCTAGTCAATCAGCCCCAGCATTTT
TRBJ2-7 | TRBD1 | NA | TRBV6-5 | CASSDRDRPYEQYF | TGTGCCAGCAGCGATCGGGACAGGCCCTACGAGCAGTACTTC
TRBJ2-5 | NA | once | TRBV7-7 | CASSFRGRRETQYF | TGTGCTAGCAGCTTCCGGGGTAGGCGGGAGACCCAGTACTTC
TRBJ1-6 | TRBD1 | NA | TRBV19 | CASRSRDRGSSYNSPLHF | TGTGCCAGTAGGTCCCGGGACAGGGGGAGCTCCTATAATTCACCCCTCCACTTT
TRBJ1-6 | NA | NA | TRBV6-2/TRBV6-3 | CASSTGSSPLHF | TGTGCCAGCAGTACGGGGAGTTCACCCCTCCACTTT